Listed here are 29 T cell receptor beta chains from one sample, sequenced in a study of T cell changes during pregnancy in multiple sclerosis. Clones were sequenced by immunoSEQ multiplex PCR, and TCRdb holds only the in-frame ones, with some missing. This table holds around 100,000 clones, roughly nine tenths found once. The sample consisted of peripheral blood, taken after pregnancy. These receptors were obtained from a female donor with multiple sclerosis, enrolled in a pregnancy study.

V gene TRBV28 combines with J gene TRBJ1-1, with a tentative D call TRBD1 (5 bases). This CDR3 is 15 amino acids long. The germline V gene has CDR1 MDHEN and CDR2 SYDVKM. The V end lost 5 bases, the J end lost 0 bases, and 13 bases lay between the germline ends. For the CDR3, the DNA is TGTGCCAGCAGTCAAATATCCAGGGTGAACACTGAAGCTTTCTTT. Translated, it gives CASSQISRVNTEAFF.

V is TRBV5-1 and J is TRBJ2-2; 8 nucleotides align to TRBD2. The V gene end was trimmed by 2 bases and the J gene end by 4 bases; junction bases not matched to a gene: 4. This CDR3 comprises 15 residues. From germline, CDR1 is SGHRS and CDR2 YFSETQ. CDR3 in DNA: TGCGCCAGCAGCTTTAGCGGGAACCCCACCGGGGAGCTGTTTTTT. This gives the protein CASSFSGNPTGELFF.

The genes are TRBV4-1 and TRBJ2-1; D ambiguous. V dropped 2 bases and J dropped 6 bases, with 14 bases sitting between them. Germline-derived CDR1 and CDR2 are MGHRA and YSYEKL. The CDR3 contains 15 residues. The DNA for the CDR3 is TGCGCCAGCAGCCAACCGGTGAAGCGAGGCAATGAGCAGTTCTTC. Translation gives CASSQPVKRGNEQFF.

V gene TRBV10-3 combines with J gene TRBJ2-7; possible D gene TRBD2, 6 bases. V was shortened by 4 bases and J by 3 bases, with 19 bases between the two germline ends. Per germline, CDR1 ENHRY and CDR2 SYGVKD. The CDR3 contains 16 residues. The CDR3 loop is CAISGRVGGPLYEQYF. The DNA for the CDR3 is TGTGCCATCAGTGGGAGGGTCGGGGGTCCCCTCTACGAGCAGTACTTC.

The chain couples TRBV6-5 to TRBJ1-1, with D perhaps matching TRBD1 (5 bases). V was clipped by 8 bases and J by 0 bases, with 16 bases between them. The CDR3 runs 15 residues. Germline values: CDR1 MNHEY, CDR2 SVGAGI. CDR3 protein: CASGSGGIMNTEAFF. Written as DNA, the CDR3 is TGTGCCAGCGGGTCGGGGGGAATCATGAACACTGAAGCTTTCTTT.

The J gene is TRBJ1-5, the V gene TRBV6-6; 7 bases line up with TRBD1. This CDR3 is 14 amino acids long. With 5 bases clipped from V and 6 bases from J, the junction kept 7 bases outside the gene matches. The germline gives CDR1 MNHNY, CDR2 SVGAGI (reference sequence). The CDR3 loop reads CASSRGQRGQPQHF. The DNA of the CDR3 is TGTGCCAGCAGTCGGGGACAGAGAGGTCAGCCCCAGCATTTT.

The rearrangement links TRBV11-2 to TRBJ1-6, with 8 bases that match TRBD1. Germline loops: CDR1 SGHAT, CDR2 FQNNGV. The ends lost 1 base at V and 0 bases at J; junction bases unmatched: 8. The length of the CDR3 is 19 residues. The CDR3 DNA is TGTGCCAGCAGCTTAGTCGGGACAGGTCACATCTCCTATAATTCACCCCTCCACTTT. This gives the protein CASSLVGTGHISYNSPLHF.

This sequence joins TRBV28 and TRBJ1-1; no clear D. The V gene's germline CDR1 is MDHEN and CDR2 SYDVKM. V was trimmed by 5 bases and J by 5 bases, leaving 9 bases between them. The CDR3 has 12 amino acids. The CDR3 DNA follows: TGTGCCAGCAGTCCCCGAGGGACTGAAGCTTTCTTT. Translated: CASSPRGTEAFF.

Comment on this clone: Other DNA sequences of this sample code for an identical CDR3. The chain has TRBV19 and TRBJ2-7, with TRBD2 matching 12 bases. Germline trimming cut 5 bases from V and 3 bases from J; bases unmatched to any gene: 5. Germline loops: CDR1 LNHDA, CDR2 SQIVND (reference sequence). This CDR3 contains 15 residues. The chain's CDR3 is CASSRLAGDSYEQYF. The CDR3 coding sequence is TGTGCCAGTAGTCGACTAGCGGGAGATAGCTACGAGCAGTACTTC.

V gene TRBV5-1 combines with J gene TRBJ2-1, with 9 bases aligning to TRBD2. Unmatched junction bases numbered 14, after V lost 1 base and J lost 6 bases. The germline V gene has CDR1 SGHRS and CDR2 YFSETQ. This CDR3 contains 18 residues. The CDR3 bases are TGCGCCAGCAGCTTGTACGCGGGGGGGCCCGTCGCTACCAATGAGCAGTTCTTC. The encoded protein is CASSLYAGGPVATNEQFF.

The chain employs TRBV6-6 and TRBJ1-5; D perhaps matches TRBD1 (6 bases). The length of the CDR3 is 15 residues. Germline V gives CDR1 MNHNY, CDR2 SVGAGI (reference sequence). The V gene lost 5 bases and the J gene lost 2 bases, with 13 bases spanning the gap. The CDR3 loop is CASSPQGRGNQPQHF. In DNA form, the CDR3 reads TGTGCCAGCAGTCCACAGGGACGAGGCAATCAGCCCCAGCATTTT.

This clone showed up just once. The J gene is TRBJ2-2, the V gene TRBV10-3; D may be TRBD2 (7 bases). The germline V gene encodes CDR1 ENHRY and CDR2 SYGVKD. The CDR3 has 16 residues. V dropped 6 bases and J dropped 3 bases, with 17 bases sitting between them. In DNA form, the CDR3 reads TGTGCCATCAGACCGCACGGGGGGCGGGACACCGGGGAGCTGTTTTTT. It yields the protein CAIRPHGGRDTGELFF.

The V and J genes are TRBV4-1 and TRBJ1-5, with D possibly TRBD1 on 5 matching bases. The CDR3 loop spans 15 amino acids. CDR1 is MGHRA, CDR2 YSYEKL, per germline. V lost 4 bases, J lost 6 bases, and 16 bases lay in between. CDR3 nucleotides: TGCGCCAGCAGCCCCCACAGGACATCTGGTCAGCCCCAGCATTTT. Translated: CASSPHRTSGQPQHF.

The rearrangement links TRBV7-9 to TRBJ2-7; D may be TRBD2 (5 bases). Trimming pared 1 base from V and 0 bases from J, leaving 13 bases between. The germline V gene encodes CDR1 SEHNR and CDR2 FQNEAQ (reference sequence). The CDR3 is made up of 16 amino acids. This chain's CDR3 is CASSLESPGSSYEQYF. The CDR3 DNA follows: TGTGCCAGCAGCTTAGAAAGTCCGGGGTCCTCCTACGAGCAGTACTTC.

This chain connects TRBV11-3 to TRBJ2-2; D unclear. Deletions cut 6 bases from V and 7 bases from J, with 12 bases between. Germline V gives CDR1 SGHNT, CDR2 YENEEA. This CDR3 has 13 amino acids. CDR3 sequence: CASSLGWSGELFF. The CDR3 DNA reads as TGTGCCAGCAGTCTTGGTTGGAGCGGGGAGCTGTTTTTT.

This clone showed up just once. CDR3 nucleotides: TGCGCCAGCAGCACCGTGTCCCGAGATGGCTACACCTTC. Amino acids: CASSTVSRDGYTF. The chain employs TRBV4-1 and TRBJ1-2; unclear D gene. Trimming removed 5 bases at V and 6 bases at J, with 13 bases between. This CDR3 comprises 13 residues. The V gene's germline CDR1 is MGHRA and CDR2 YSYEKL.

The chain joins TRBV2 to TRBJ2-7; TRBD1 aligns across 9 bases. The germline CDR1 and CDR2 sequences are SNHLY and FYNNEI. V shed 6 bases, J shed 1 base, and the junction held 13 bases outside the gene matches. This CDR3 is 17 amino acids long. CDR3 DNA sequence: TGTGCCAGCAGGGGCCCTACCACCGGGACAGGGTCCTACGAGCAGTACTTC. Translation gives CASRGPTTGTGSYEQYF.

This clone was recorded once. V usage is TRBV7-9 and J usage is TRBJ2-7; 12 bases agree with TRBD2. Germline V gene lookup returns CDR1 SEHNR and CDR2 FQNEAQ (reference sequence). This CDR3 contains 16 residues. V lost 4 bases to trimming and J lost 2 bases; unmatched junction nucleotides: 6. The CDR3 nucleotides read TGTGCCAGCAGCTCCCCGACTAGCGGGAGTCCCTACGAGCAGTACTTC. This translates into CASSSPTSGSPYEQYF.

This clone was detected a few times. This chain joins TRBV28 and TRBJ1-1; 9 nucleotides line up with TRBD1. Looked up from germline, CDR1 is MDHEN and CDR2 is SYDVKM. The CDR3 extends over 14 amino acids. J was trimmed by 7 bases and V by 4 bases; bases with no gene match: 7. The chain's CDR3 is CASSSGTGLYEAFF. The CDR3 coding sequence is TGTGCCAGCAGTTCCGGGACAGGGCTGTATGAAGCTTTCTTT.

This clone occurred a few times. This rearrangement joins TRBV5-1 to TRBJ1-3, with a possible D match to TRBD1 (6 bases). Germline CDR1 SGHRS, CDR2 YFSETQ. The CDR3 loop spans 14 amino acids. Deletions cut 0 bases from V and 5 bases from J, with 9 bases between. The DNA for the CDR3 is TGCGCCAGCAGCTTGGCCGGGGACAGAAACACCATATATTTT. This codes for CASSLAGDRNTIYF.

The rearrangement joins TRBV7-2 to TRBJ2-5, with TRBD2 identical over 7 bases. The CDR3 contains 15 residues. CDR1 SGHTA and CDR2 FQGNSA come from the germline V gene. The ends lost 1 base at V and 6 bases at J; junction bases unmatched: 8. The CDR3, as DNA: TGTGCCAGCAGCTTAGACGGGGGGATGGCGCAGACCCAGTACTTC. It yields the protein CASSLDGGMAQTQYF.

The rearrangement joins TRBV5-4 to TRBJ2-4; 9 bases agree with TRBD2. Germline V CDR1 and CDR2: SGHNT, YYREEE (reference sequence). This CDR3 spans 15 amino acids. The V gene end was trimmed by 5 bases and the J gene end by 9 bases; junction bases not matched to a gene: 12. This chain's CDR3 is CASSSIAGAEGIQYF. As DNA, the CDR3 is TGTGCCAGCAGTTCAATAGCGGGAGCTGAGGGCATTCAGTACTTC.

V and J are TRBV11-2 and TRBJ2-5; TRBD1 agrees at 9 bases. This CDR3 comprises 15 residues. The germline V gene has CDR1 SGHAT and CDR2 FQNNGV. V shed 4 bases, J shed 5 bases, and the junction held 8 bases outside the gene matches. The CDR3 DNA reads as TGTGCCAGCAGCTCCTACAGGGGGCGGATGGAGACCCAGTACTTC. Its translation: CASSSYRGRMETQYF.

The chain employs TRBV7-3 and TRBJ2-1; D ambiguous. V shed 2 bases and J shed 4 bases, with 6 bases lying between them. This CDR3 contains 13 residues. The germline V gene has CDR1 SGHTA and CDR2 FQGTGA. The CDR3 spells CASSLGLYNEQFF. CDR3 nucleotides: TGTGCCAGCAGCTTAGGGCTGTACAATGAGCAGTTCTTC.

The chain is built from TRBV25-1 and TRBJ2-2; tentative D call: TRBD2 (5 bases). The CDR3 sequence is 15 residues long. V was pared by 2 bases and J by 8 bases, with 15 bases between. Germline assignment: CDR1 MGHDK and CDR2 SYGVNS. The CDR3, as DNA: TGTGCCAGCAGTGAACCTAGCTTTTCTGAGGGGGAGCTGTTTTTT. Translation gives CASSEPSFSEGELFF.

This chain joins TRBV9 and TRBJ2-2; TRBD2 matches 10 bases. The CDR3 length is 16 residues. Germline lookup yields CDR1 SGDLS and CDR2 YYNGEE. Trimming at V came to 3 bases and at J to 3 bases, leaving 5 bases not matched to a gene. The CDR3 sequence: CASSASGRGDTGELFF. The CDR3 nucleotides read TGTGCCAGCAGCGCGAGCGGGAGGGGTGACACCGGGGAGCTGTTTTTT. Using reference TRBV9 and TRBJ2-2 for the parts outside the CDR3, the full variable domain is DSGVTQTPKHLITATGQRVTLRCSPRSGDLSVYWYQQSLDQGLQFLIQYYNGEERAKGNILERFSAQQFPDLHSELNLSSLELGDSALYFCASSASGRGDTGELFFGEGSRLTVL.

This chain links TRBV9 with TRBJ2-7; 9 nucleotides agree with TRBD1. The CDR3 covers 14 residues. Germline loops: CDR1 SGDLS, CDR2 YYNGEE. V was clipped by 1 base and J by 3 bases; unmatched bases: 2. Written as DNA, the CDR3 is TGTGCCAGCAGCGTAACGGGACAGGGCTACGAGCAGTACTTC. This codes for CASSVTGQGYEQYF. Full variable domain (missing parts from reference TRBV9 and TRBJ2-7): DSGVTQTPKHLITATGQRVTLRCSPRSGDLSVYWYQQSLDQGLQFLIQYYNGEERAKGNILERFSAQQFPDLHSELNLSSLELGDSALYFCASSVTGQGYEQYFGPGTRLTVT.

This chain links TRBV10-1 with TRBJ2-1, with 9 bases aligning to TRBD2. The CDR3 has 15 amino acids. The germline gives CDR1 WNHNN, CDR2 SYGVQD (reference sequence). V lost 6 bases and J lost 5; bases outside the gene matches: 8. The CDR3 reads CASSLGTSRDNEQFF. The CDR3 DNA reads as TGCGCCAGCAGCCTCGGGACTAGCAGGGACAATGAGCAGTTCTTC.

This chain connects TRBV28 to TRBJ2-3; no clear D. V was clipped by 3 bases and J by 1 base, with 5 bases between them. The germline V gene has CDR1 MDHEN and CDR2 SYDVKM. This CDR3 comprises 13 residues. The DNA of the CDR3 is TGTGCCAGCAGTTTGGGCGGCACAGATACGCAGTATTTT. It is translated as CASSLGGTDTQYF.